This record looks at one T cell receptor beta chain sequence and its context. This sample stems from a study of cytomegalovirus exposure and HLA in healthy donors. This PCR relied on a set of 60 Vbeta primers and 13 Jbeta primers. Here immunoSEQ multiplex PCR was the method, and the copy in TCRdb shows in-frame clones only, minus some. This table holds 200,000 to 250,000 clones, about 85% found once. Trimming cost V 1 base and J 4 bases; bases outside gene matches: 7. The length of the CDR3 is 15 residues. From germline, CDR1 is MGHRA and CDR2 YSYEKL. The chain is built from TRBV4-1 and TRBJ2-7, with 7 bases that match TRBD2. This TCR was sampled from a girl aged 2 to 10 in good health and CMV-seronegative. Sequencing was carried out using PBMCs. CDR3 residues: CASSQVSSGLYEQYF. CDR3 nucleotide sequence: TGCGCCAGCAGCCAAGTATCTAGCGGTTTATACGAGCAGTACTTC.